A single sample gave rise to the 20 T cell receptor beta chains below, sequenced in a study of blood T cells in healthy people across ages. Alongside a J-beta primer mix, a sample-barcoded 5' primer served in a second PCR lasting about 7 to 12 cycles. TCRdb passed the 5' RACE reads through MiXCR, listing each CDR3 protein once. The sample has 450,000 to 650,000 distinct CDR3 sequences, 24% seen once. The sample was also linked to a second study, of T cells of mothers and their children.

The sample taken for sequencing was blood. Receptors were obtained from a boy younger than 18 in good health.

This chain joins TRBV25-1 and TRBJ2-5; no reliable D call. Germline assignment: CDR1 MGHDK and CDR2 SYGVNS. This CDR3 contains 14 residues. With 2 bases removed from V and 5 bases from J, the gap between germline ends came to 12 bases. The chain's CDR3 is CASSEGQARETQYF. CDR3 nucleotide sequence: TGTGCCAGCAGTGAAGGCCAGGCGAGGGAGACCCAGTACTTC.

This clonotype was detected a few times. The chain carries TRBV7-2 and TRBJ2-5; 15 bases match TRBD2. V shed 4 bases, J shed 6 bases, and the junction held 3 bases outside the gene matches. CDR1 is SGHTA, CDR2 FQGNSA, per germline. The CDR3 is made up of 15 amino acids. The chain's CDR3 is CASSYGLAGGKTQYF. The CDR3 bases are TGTGCCAGCAGCTACGGACTAGCGGGAGGGAAGACCCAGTACTTC.

The genes are TRBV7-9 and TRBJ2-5, with D perhaps matching TRBD1 or TRBD2 (5 bases each). Trimming removed 5 bases from V and 4 bases from J, with 14 bases in between. CDR3 length: 14 amino acids. Germline V lookup: CDR1 SEHNR, CDR2 FQNEAQ (reference sequence). Written as DNA, the CDR3 is TGTGCCAGCAGCACGCAGGGACGGGGAGAGACCCAGTACTTC. Amino acids: CASSTQGRGETQYF.

This clonotype was observed a few times. The chain is built from TRBV28 and TRBJ1-1; D is ambiguous. V was cut by 5 bases and J by 1 base, with 5 bases left in between. This CDR3 is built from 12 residues. Germline values: CDR1 MDHEN, CDR2 SYDVKM. The CDR3 loop is CASSLANTEAFF. The CDR3 DNA sequence: TGTGCCAGCAGTCTGGCGAACACTGAAGCTTTCTTT.

The chain couples TRBV18 to TRBJ1-2, with TRBD1 identical over 9 bases. The CDR3 length is 14 residues. The J segment lost 4 bases and the V segment lost 8 bases, leaving 8 bases of the junction unmatched. Germline V gives CDR1 KGHSH, CDR2 LQKENI. In DNA, the CDR3 is TGTGCCAGCACGCAAAAACAGGGGGCCTATGGCTACACCTTC. This encodes CASTQKQGAYGYTF.

The table lists this clonotype with a few counts. The V and J genes are TRBV12-3 or TRBV12-4 and TRBJ2-1, with 12 positions matching TRBD2. The CDR3 is 15 residues long. Trimming at V came to 5 bases and at J to 8 bases, leaving 7 bases not matched to a gene. The chain's CDR3 is CASSLGLAGTYEQFF. The DNA of the CDR3 is TGTGCCAGCAGTCTCGGACTAGCGGGAACGTATGAGCAGTTCTTC.

The V call is TRBV20-1, the J call TRBJ2-5; D remains ambiguous. The CDR3 loop spans 15 amino acids. Deletions cut 3 bases from V and 4 bases from J, with 18 bases between. Germline CDR1 DFQATT, CDR2 SNEGSKA (reference sequence). The CDR3 sequence is CSARLVGIRGETQYF. For the CDR3, the DNA is TGCAGTGCTAGGCTGGTGGGGATCAGAGGAGAGACCCAGTACTTC.

The V gene is TRBV2, the J gene TRBJ2-1; 12 bases line up with TRBD2. Trimming removed 6 bases from V and 4 bases from J; junction bases left unmatched: 1. The CDR3 runs to 14 residues. From germline, CDR1 is SNHLY and CDR2 FYNNEI. This chain's CDR3 is CASRGTSGYNEQFF. The CDR3 bases are TGTGCCAGCAGGGGGACTAGCGGGTACAATGAGCAGTTCTTC.

This clonotype was detected ten times or more. CDR3 region: CSAQDRGATSDTQYF. The CDR3, as DNA: TGCAGCGCCCAGGACAGGGGGGCTACTTCAGATACGCAGTATTTT. The chain recombines TRBV29-1 with TRBJ2-3; 10 positions match TRBD1. The CDR3 consists of 15 residues. Trimming took 7 bases from V and 4 from J; bases not matched to a gene: 11. Germline loops: CDR1 SQVTM, CDR2 ANQGSEA.

A few counts support this clonotype. The chain uses TRBV7-3 and TRBJ2-1; 9 bases fit TRBD2. V gave up 5 bases and J gave up 1 base; unmatched junction bases: 9. CDR1 is SGHTA, CDR2 FQGTGA, per germline. CDR3 length equals 17 residues. The CDR3 is CASSPLPGLASYNEQFF. For the CDR3, the DNA is TGTGCCAGCAGCCCTCTACCGGGACTAGCTTCCTACAATGAGCAGTTCTTC.

V gene TRBV6-2 or TRBV6-3 combines with J gene TRBJ1-5; D might be TRBD1 (6 bases). This CDR3 has 16 amino acids. Germline CDR1 is MNHEY and CDR2 is SVGEGT. V was shortened by 3 bases and J by 6 bases, with 18 bases between the two germline ends. CDR3 sequence reads: CASSYIARGWVQPQHF. CDR3 bases: TGTGCCAGCAGTTATATCGCCAGGGGTTGGGTTCAGCCCCAGCATTTT.

The CDR3 sequence is CASSLLLDEDGYTF. DNA of the CDR3: TGTGCCAGCAGCTTGCTTTTGGATGAGGATGGCTACACCTTC. The rearrangement joins TRBV5-6 to TRBJ1-2; D is uncertain. With 1 base removed from V and 6 bases from J, the gap between germline ends came to 13 bases. This CDR3 contains 14 residues. CDR1 is SGHDT and CDR2 is YYEEEE in the germline V gene.

CDR3 sequence (DNA): TGTGCCAGCAGTTTATTGGGGGAGGGCGCCGGGGAGCTGTTTTTT. It yields the protein CASSLLGEGAGELFF. The V and J genes are TRBV28 and TRBJ2-2; 7 bases line up with TRBD2. CDR1 and CDR2 (germline): MDHEN, SYDVKM. The J segment lost 6 bases and the V segment lost 1 base, leaving 5 bases of the junction unmatched. CDR3 length: 15 amino acids.

In DNA, the CDR3 is TGTGCCAGCAGTTACCGGACAGGGAGCTCCTACGAGCAGTACTTC. It is translated as CASSYRTGSSYEQYF. This chain links TRBV12-3 or TRBV12-4 with TRBJ2-7; 8 bases are a match to TRBD1. The length of the CDR3 is 15 residues. With 4 bases clipped from V and 0 bases from J, the junction kept 5 bases outside the gene matches.

The chain employs TRBV5-1 and TRBJ1-5; D unclear. The CDR3 runs 16 residues. The V gene lost 3 bases and the J gene lost 6 bases, with 19 bases spanning the gap. Germline CDR1 reads SGHRS; CDR2 reads YFSETQ. The CDR3: CASSCPTSSRCQPQHF. The DNA for the CDR3 is TGCGCCAGCAGCTGCCCGACAAGCAGTCGGTGTCAGCCCCAGCATTTT.

This clonotype was counted many times. This CDR3 is CSVPGTGGPYEQYF. CDR3 coding DNA: TGCAGCGTGCCCGGGACAGGGGGACCCTACGAGCAGTACTTC. The chain links TRBV29-1 to TRBJ2-7, with 11 positions matching TRBD1. The CDR3 contains 14 residues. J was trimmed by 2 bases and V by 6 bases; bases with no gene match: 6. Germline CDR1 and CDR2: SQVTM and ANQGSEA.

This clonotype came up a few times. V is TRBV14 and J is TRBJ2-4; 8 positions match TRBD1. CDR3 size: 15 residues. Germline lookup yields CDR1 SGHDN and CDR2 FVKESK. The J segment lost 10 bases and the V segment lost 4 bases, leaving 12 bases of the junction unmatched. CDR3 DNA sequence: TGTGCCAGCAGCCGAACCGGGACAGGAAGTAGGATTCAGTACTTC. Its translation: CASSRTGTGSRIQYF.

V usage is TRBV20-1 and J usage is TRBJ1-2; 8 nucleotides agree with TRBD1. V lost 6 bases to trimming and J lost 4 bases; unmatched junction nucleotides: 10. Looked up from germline, CDR1 is DFQATT and CDR2 is SNEGSKA (reference sequence). The CDR3 contains 14 residues. The CDR3 bases are TGCAGTGCCAGGGGGCAGGGAGGATTCTATGGCTACACCTTC. Residues: CSARGQGGFYGYTF.

This clonotype was recorded at least ten times. The J gene is TRBJ2-3, the V gene TRBV6-4; 9 positions match TRBD2. Germline lookup yields CDR1 MRHNA and CDR2 SNTAGT. This CDR3 contains 15 residues. The J segment lost 4 bases and the V segment lost 2 bases, leaving 4 bases of the junction unmatched. The CDR3 region has the DNA TGTGCCAGCAGTGACAAGACTAGCGGTTCAGATACGCAGTATTTT. This translates into CASSDKTSGSDTQYF.

The chain links TRBV6-5 to TRBJ2-7; 14 positions match TRBD2. With V trimmed by 4 bases and J by 4 bases, 9 bases remained unmatched. This CDR3 region has 17 residues. Germline-derived CDR1 and CDR2 are MNHEY and SVGAGI. The CDR3 region has the DNA TGTGCCAGCAGTTTACCGGGACTAGCGGGGGAAGGGTACGAGCAGTACTTC. It encodes CASSLPGLAGEGYEQYF.